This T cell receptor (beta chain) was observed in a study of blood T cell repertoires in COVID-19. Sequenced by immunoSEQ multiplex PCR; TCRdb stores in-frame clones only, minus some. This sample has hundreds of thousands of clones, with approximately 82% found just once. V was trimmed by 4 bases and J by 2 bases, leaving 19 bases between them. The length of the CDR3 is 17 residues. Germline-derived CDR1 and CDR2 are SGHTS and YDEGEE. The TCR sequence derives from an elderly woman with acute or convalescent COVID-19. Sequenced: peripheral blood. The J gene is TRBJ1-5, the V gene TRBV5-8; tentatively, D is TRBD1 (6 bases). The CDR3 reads CASSPGTLITGNQPQHF. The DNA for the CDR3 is TGTGCCAGCAGCCCTGGGACACTCATAACGGGCAATCAGCCCCAGCATTTT. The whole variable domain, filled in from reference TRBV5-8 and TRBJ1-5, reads EAGVTQSPTHLIKTRGQQATLRCSPISGHTSVYWYQQALGLGLQFLLWYDEGEERNRGNFPPRFSGRQFPNYSSELNVNALELEDSALYLCASSPGTLITGNQPQHFGDGTRLSIL.